This TCR beta chain was documented in a study of blood T cell repertoires in COVID-19 (TCRdb year 2020). As for the study more broadly: The collaborator samples originated in the United States, Italy and Spain and spanned the acute and convalescent phases of COVID-19. The sample metadata nearly always contained a de-identified subject ID, COVID-19 status, age in years and sex. The prospective study material was composed of cDNA or gDNA derived from T cells, B-cell-depleted T cells, or PBMCs. HLA class I and class II types, where available, came from metadata supplied by the sample provider rather than from assay-based typing. Samples came from the ongoing ImmuneRACE study (first 160 participants) plus 1,254 subjects from 6 global collaborators. The repertoires were made available in a free public database intended to serve as a resource for research on the immune response to SARS-CoV-2. The dataset comprised deeply sampled blood TCRbeta repertoires from subjects exposed to, actively infected with, or recovered from COVID-19.

Results the study describes overall, beyond this receptor: The quantity of clinical and demographic metadata differed by source and by participant and was supplied without curation.

The immunoSEQ Assay, a bias-controlled multiplex PCR, was used to amplify TCRbeta CDR3 regions from genomic DNA. On the authors' methods: The number of nucleated cells in each sample was estimated by amplification of reference gene primers within the assay. To quantify the absolute abundance of each unique TCRbeta CDR3 rearrangement, sequence reads were collapsed and filtered. For each sample, productive Simpson clonality was calculated as the square root of Simpson's diversity index over productive rearrangements. Sourced from immuneACCESS, this table was stored by TCRdb with only in-frame sequences that have V and J called. A share of the clones is absent; for the studies checked, an unresolved V gene accounts for under half, and the remainder has no known explanation. V, J and clone size are taken as reported in that table, and D and trimming were inferred from the DNA itself. The table for this sample lists hundreds of thousands of clones; around 87% of them were counted only once. Approximately 1.2% of the sample is taken by the ten largest.

For this clone: It has no known antigen specificity. The record has no base qualities; no much larger clone is one base away.

Germline trimming amounts to 3 bases on V and 10 bases on J, with 3 as the count of junction bases outside the gene matches. Sequences KGHSH (CDR1) and LQKENI (CDR2) are obtained from the germline V gene. Counted from cysteine to phenylalanine, this CDR3 has 12 amino acids. Only the CDR3 DNA stays, 36 bases, in frame from base 1. Participants in the prospective study were aged roughly 18 to 90 years, lived in 24 United States geographic areas, and enrolled through a virtual design. In the prospective study, participants were assigned to cohorts based on the clinical history participants reported in a screening survey and a study questionnaire. For ImmuneRACE Cohort 3, a participant was defined as recovered based on two consecutive negative NP/OP PCR tests, clearance by a healthcare professional, or resolution of symptoms. Each participant in the prospective study had whole blood, serum and a nasopharyngeal or oropharyngeal swab collected by mobile phlebotomists. Over an approximately 2-month period, participants in the prospective study had the option of providing additional blood draws and questionnaires. Blood samples from the prospective study were shipped frozen or at room temperature prior to DNA extraction.

This clonotype was sampled from a man aged 25 to 40 who had recovered from COVID-19. Sequencing input: PBMCs or T cells enriched from blood (not recorded which). The rearrangement combines TRBV18 with TRBJ2-1; TRBD2 agrees with 7 junctional bases. The CDR3 sequence is CASSPQAGEQFF. The base sequence is TGTGCCAGCTCACCTCAAGCGGGGGAGCAGTTCTTC.